The rows below give T cell receptor beta chains drawn from one sample of a study of metastatic and nonmetastatic thyroid tumors. TCRdb reprocessed the PCR reads using MiXCR. The sample lists around 89,000 clones; more than 12% were seen once. Sequencing used blood. The receptors were gathered from a female donor with papillary thyroid cancer or a benign thyroid nodule (not recorded which). Some clones in this sample may be carry-over from other donors' samples. Both conserved end residues are part of each CDR3. D genes are given only for firm matches. Rows may omit the clone size; those that give it use once, few, many or a size class.

D: .; size: many; V: TRBV20-1; J: TRBJ1-2; length: 13; CDR3: CSASSGANYGYTF; DNA: TGCAGTGCTAGCTCCGGTGCAAACTATGGCTACACCTTC
D: TRBD1; size: many; V: TRBV11-1; J: TRBJ1-4; length: 18; CDR3: CASSNRGDVALFNEKLFF; DNA: TGTGCCAGCAGCAACAGGGGGGACGTGGCCCTCTTTAATGAAAAACTGTTTTTT
D: .; size: .; V: TRBV19; J: TRBJ1-3; length: 15; CDR3: CASSTDVSPGNTIYF; DNA: TGTGCCAGTAGTACGGATGTATCGCCGGGAAACACCATATATTTT
D: TRBD1; size: many; V: TRBV5-4; J: TRBJ1-2; length: 14; CDR3: CASSLVGTGIGYTF; DNA: TGTGCCAGCAGCTTGGTCGGGACAGGGATTGGCTACACCTTC
D: TRBD2; size: many; V: TRBV6-2/TRBV6-3; J: TRBJ2-5; length: 16; CDR3: CASSHRLAGGRETQYF; DNA: TGTGCCAGCAGTCACCGACTAGCGGGGGGCCGAGAGACCCAGTACTTC
D: .; size: once; V: TRBV5-1; J: TRBJ2-1; length: 14; CDR3: CASSWRVGANEQFF; DNA: TGCGCCAGCAGCTGGCGCGTGGGGGCGAATGAGCAGTTCTTC
D: TRBD2; size: many; V: TRBV20-1; J: TRBJ2-3; length: 16; CDR3: CSAAFRAGGFPDTQYF; DNA: TGCAGTGCTGCCTTTCGAGCGGGGGGTTTTCCAGATACGCAGTATTTT
D: TRBD1; size: many; V: TRBV19; J: TRBJ2-5; length: 13; CDR3: CASRTGLGETQYF; DNA: TGTGCCAGTAGGACAGGGTTGGGAGAGACCCAGTACTTC
D: TRBD1; size: many; V: TRBV2; J: TRBJ1-5; length: 17; CDR3: CASTKGQGTYSNQPQHF; DNA: TGTGCCAGCACTAAAGGACAGGGTACTTATAGCAATCAGCCCCAGCATTTT
D: TRBD2; size: .; V: TRBV3-1; J: TRBJ2-3; length: 16; CDR3: CASSQGGGGSTDTQYF; DNA: TGTGCCAGCAGCCAAGGGGGCGGGGGTAGCACAGATACGCAGTATTTT
D: .; size: .; V: TRBV11-2; J: TRBJ2-2; length: 17; CDR3: CAGSGALGWGGPGELFF; DNA: TGTGCCGGCAGCGGAGCCCTGGGCTGGGGGGGCCCCGGGGAGCTGTTTTTT
D: .; size: .; V: TRBV18; J: TRBJ1-1; length: 14; CDR3: CASSEYGAGNEAFF; DNA: TGTGCCAGCTCAGAATACGGGGCTGGCAATGAAGCTTTCTTT
D: .; size: many; V: TRBV28; J: TRBJ2-1; length: 16; CDR3: CASSLGGRSSYNEQFF; DNA: TGTGCCAGCAGTTTAGGTGGCCGCAGCTCCTACAATGAGCAGTTCTTC
D: .; size: many; V: TRBV20-1; J: TRBJ1-4; length: 12; CDR3: CSVPRRGEKLFF; DNA: TGCAGTGTTCCAAGGAGGGGGGAAAAACTGTTTTTT
D: .; size: many; V: TRBV30; J: TRBJ1-3; length: 10; CDR3: CAEGRNTIYF; DNA: TGTGCGGAAGGAAGAAACACCATATATTTT
D: .; size: many; V: TRBV7-9; J: TRBJ2-7; length: 14; CDR3: CASSSDGRWSEQYF; DNA: TGTGCCAGCAGCTCCGACGGGCGGTGGTCAGAGCAGTACTTC
D: TRBD1; size: many; V: TRBV19; J: TRBJ2-7; length: 17; CDR3: CASTARGPMNPTYEQYF; DNA: TGTGCCAGTACCGCCAGGGGGCCTATGAATCCTACCTACGAGCAGTACTTC
D: TRBD1; size: many; V: TRBV20-1; J: TRBJ1-3; length: 13; CDR3: CSAPGQGGNTIYF; DNA: TGCAGTGCCCCAGGACAGGGAGGAAACACCATATATTTT
D: TRBD1; size: many; V: TRBV27; J: TRBJ1-4; length: 14; CDR3: CASSTHDRGEKLFF; DNA: TGTGCCAGCAGTACCCATGACAGGGGAGAAAAACTGTTTTTT
D: TRBD1; size: many; V: TRBV7-9; J: TRBJ2-7; length: 15; CDR3: CASSLGGTASYEQYF; DNA: TGTGCCAGCAGCTTAGGAGGGACAGCCTCCTACGAGCAGTACTTC
D: TRBD1; size: many; V: TRBV19; J: TRBJ1-6; length: 15; CDR3: CASSMGGQAASPLHF; DNA: TGTGCCAGTAGTATGGGGGGACAGGCAGCTTCACCCCTCCACTTT
D: TRBD2; size: few; V: TRBV12-3/TRBV12-4; J: TRBJ2-7; length: 14; CDR3: CASSRLAGDYEQYF; DNA: TGTGCCAGCAGCCGACTAGCGGGAGACTACGAGCAGTACTTC
D: .; size: few; V: TRBV20-1; J: TRBJ2-4; length: 14; CDR3: CSANRGSAKNIQYF; DNA: TGCAGTGCTAATAGGGGGTCGGCCAAAAACATTCAGTACTTC
D: TRBD2; size: few; V: TRBV7-7; J: TRBJ2-5; length: 16; CDR3: CASSLGLAGGPETQYF; DNA: TGTGCTAGCAGCTTAGGACTAGCGGGGGGGCCCGAGACCCAGTACTTC
D: .; size: many; V: TRBV6-2/TRBV6-3; J: TRBJ1-6; length: 15; CDR3: CASSPPGRGSSPLHF; DNA: TGTGCCAGCAGTCCCCCGGGCAGAGGGTCGTCACCCCTCCACTTT
D: .; size: few; V: TRBV10-3; J: TRBJ2-7; length: 14; CDR3: CAISGYSVAYEQYF; DNA: TGTGCCATCAGCGGGTACAGCGTTGCCTACGAGCAGTATTTC
D: TRBD1; size: many; V: TRBV6-1; J: TRBJ2-7; length: 17; CDR3: CASRAKAGGLPLYEQYF; DNA: TGTGCCAGCAGAGCCAAGGCAGGGGGCTTACCACTTTACGAGCAGTACTTC
D: TRBD1; size: many; V: TRBV5-1; J: TRBJ1-6; length: 19; CDR3: CASSLMGQGRGGSYSPLHF; DNA: TGCGCCAGCAGCTTGATGGGACAGGGGCGAGGGGGCTCTTATTCACCCCTCCACTTT
D: .; size: many; V: TRBV11-2; J: TRBJ2-1; length: 15; CDR3: CASSLDRDPNNEQFF; DNA: TGTGCCAGCAGCTTAGACAGGGACCCCAACAATGAGCAGTTCTTC
D: .; size: many; V: TRBV3-1; J: TRBJ1-1; length: 13; CDR3: CASSQGGGSEAFF; DNA: TGTGCCAGCAGCCAAGGGGGGGGTTCGGAAGCTTTCTTT
D: .; size: .; V: TRBV4-2; J: TRBJ1-1; length: 15; CDR3: CASSQALDRMFEAFF; DNA: TGTGCCAGCAGCCAAGCTCTCGACCGGATGTTTGAAGCTTTCTTT
D: .; size: many; V: TRBV3-1; J: TRBJ2-7; length: 14; CDR3: CASSLGTGYYEQYF; DNA: TGTGCCAGCAGCCTCGGAACAGGGTACTACGAGCAGTACTTC
D: .; size: .; V: TRBV29-1; J: TRBJ2-1; length: 16; CDR3: CSVDDLGAGADNEHFF; DNA: TGCAGCGTTGACGACTTAGGGGCAGGGGCAGACAATGAGCATTTCTTC
D: TRBD1; size: many; V: TRBV12-3/TRBV12-4; J: TRBJ1-1; length: 14; CDR3: CASSSQGANTEAFF; DNA: TGTGCCAGCAGTTCTCAGGGGGCCAACACTGAAGCTTTCTTT
D: .; size: .; V: TRBV6-1; J: TRBJ1-2; length: 15; CDR3: CASSSLTGLAYGYTF; DNA: TGTGCCAGCAGTTCATTGACAGGTCTGGCTTATGGCTACACCTTC
D: .; size: many; V: TRBV3-1; J: TRBJ1-2; length: 13; CDR3: CASSQKGSYGYTF; DNA: TGTGCCAGCAGCCAAAAGGGATCCTATGGCTACACCTTC
D: .; size: many; V: TRBV24-1; J: TRBJ1-5; length: 13; CDR3: CATSDQGRQPQHF; DNA: TGTGCCACCAGTGACCAGGGTAGACAGCCCCAGCATTTT
D: .; size: many; V: TRBV28; J: TRBJ2-7; length: 13; CDR3: CASTPGGSHEQYF; DNA: TGTGCCAGCACCCCCGGGGGCTCCCACGAGCAGTACTTC